These T cell receptor beta chains were read from a single sample in a study of human T cells and chemical hapten exposure. In TCRdb, the RACE reads were re-called with MiXCR into one record per CDR3 protein. The repertoire holds more than 300,000 distinct CDR3 sequences, about 5.4% seen once, with approximately 8.2% in the top ten. Source: whole blood, taken in connection with sensitization to the hapten diphenylcyclopropenone (DPC). Every receptor here comes from a woman in her late teens or twenties with alopecia areata. Some clones in this sample may be carry-over from other donors' samples. Each CDR3 is given without its conserved first and last residue. Each record gives: clone size, V gene, J gene, D gene, CDR3 length, CDR3 protein. A D gene is named only where the DNA matches it firmly. Expanded clones get a size class; other rows say once, few or many, or leave the size out.

>.|TRBV28|TRBJ2-7|.|12
ASSPDQGRREQY
>.|TRBV7-8|TRBJ2-3|.|12
ASSLEGATDTQY
>many|TRBV18|TRBJ1-1|.|12
ASSQDSGGTEAF
>medium-sized|TRBV4-3|TRBJ2-2|.|13
ASSQEALAPGELF
>few|TRBV7-9|TRBJ2-3|TRBD2|17
ASSSTLEVLAGYTDTQY
>few|TRBV27|TRBJ1-6|.|14
ASSLSVGDYNSPLH
>few|TRBV20-1|TRBJ2-7|.|10
SAPLASYEQY
>.|TRBV20-1|TRBJ1-4|.|10
SARDSTEKLF
>few|TRBV6-6|TRBJ1-3|TRBD1|13
ASSSIKGAGNTIY
>.|TRBV7-2|TRBJ1-2|TRBD1|12
ASSWRTGNYGYT
>.|TRBV2|TRBJ1-4|.|16
ASSDEYGGIITNEKLF
>many|TRBV4-1|TRBJ2-1|.|14
ASSQDLRLPDNEQF
>.|TRBV6-1|TRBJ1-5|.|12
ASSPTGAKRPQH
>many|TRBV20-1|TRBJ2-6|.|12
SARAGSGANVLT
>.|TRBV11-1|TRBJ2-5|TRBD1|16
ASSPQIGTAETQETQY
>many|TRBV18|TRBJ1-2|TRBD1|11
ASGTGTGYGYT
>many|TRBV20-1|TRBJ1-2|.|12
SARAPLGAYGYT
>.|TRBV5-1|TRBJ1-1|.|10
ASSPEGTGAF
>.|TRBV6-6|TRBJ2-6|.|11
ASGGTGANVLT
>many|TRBV10-2|TRBJ1-3|.|12
ASSLHLSGNTIY
>many|TRBV27|TRBJ1-1|.|9
ASSFGVQAF
>few|TRBV2|TRBJ2-7|.|12
ASRGYTLPYEQY
>many|TRBV7-2|TRBJ1-1|.|11
ASSSDRNTEAF
>few|TRBV29-1|TRBJ1-2|.|11
SVEDRGFDGYT
>few|TRBV5-4|TRBJ1-6|.|12
ASSLPGIVSPLH
>.|TRBV23-1|TRBJ2-2|.|15
ASSQERSLANTGELF
>.|TRBV20-1|TRBJ2-7|.|10
SGSVVLREQY
>few|TRBV28|TRBJ1-1|.|13
ASREQGAGNTEAF
>few|TRBV11-2|TRBJ2-3|TRBD2|14
ASSLFLAGDEDTQY
>.|TRBV29-1|TRBJ1-5|.|12
SVTGGDGNQPQH
>few|TRBV6-2/TRBV6-3|TRBJ1-2|.|11
ASSEGRTYGYT
>.|TRBV29-1|TRBJ1-1|TRBD1|10
SVKSDRPEAF
>few|TRBV29-1|TRBJ2-1|.|9
SVEEGNEQF
>many|TRBV2|TRBJ1-4|.|10
ASKTDREKLF
>many|TRBV20-1|TRBJ2-7|.|12
SARGSGRVDEQY
>many|TRBV4-1|TRBJ2-7|.|12
ASSQEDSSYEQY
>.|TRBV4-3|TRBJ1-1|.|14
ASSQVGLQGKAEAF
>few|TRBV5-1|TRBJ2-6|.|13
ASSLRVSGANVLT
>many|TRBV7-9|TRBJ2-7|.|11
ASSPKGPYEQY
>few|TRBV16|TRBJ2-1|.|11
ASSLFSDNEQF
>few|TRBV6-2/TRBV6-3|TRBJ1-5|.|13
ASSYGGSRNQPQH
>.|TRBV4-3|TRBJ2-3|.|16
ASSQDLTTLAPTDTQY
>many|TRBV4-1|TRBJ1-1|.|14
ASSRRTQPMNTEAF
>many|TRBV7-2|TRBJ1-2|.|12
ASRGGRGIDGYT
>many|TRBV10-3|TRBJ2-7|.|12
AISAAGTKDEQY
>few|TRBV7-3|TRBJ2-7|TRBD1|13
ASSLRTGGSDEQY
>few|TRBV5-1|TRBJ2-1|TRBD1|13
ASSSSGTGVWEQF
>many|TRBV29-1|TRBJ2-3|TRBD1|12
SVAGQASTDTQY
>few|TRBV6-2/TRBV6-3|TRBJ1-2|TRBD1|13
ASTPGQGIIYGYT
>few|TRBV29-1|TRBJ2-3|.|13
SVASVGGGTDTQY
>many|TRBV12-3/TRBV12-4|TRBJ1-2|.|10
ASSLVPGGYT